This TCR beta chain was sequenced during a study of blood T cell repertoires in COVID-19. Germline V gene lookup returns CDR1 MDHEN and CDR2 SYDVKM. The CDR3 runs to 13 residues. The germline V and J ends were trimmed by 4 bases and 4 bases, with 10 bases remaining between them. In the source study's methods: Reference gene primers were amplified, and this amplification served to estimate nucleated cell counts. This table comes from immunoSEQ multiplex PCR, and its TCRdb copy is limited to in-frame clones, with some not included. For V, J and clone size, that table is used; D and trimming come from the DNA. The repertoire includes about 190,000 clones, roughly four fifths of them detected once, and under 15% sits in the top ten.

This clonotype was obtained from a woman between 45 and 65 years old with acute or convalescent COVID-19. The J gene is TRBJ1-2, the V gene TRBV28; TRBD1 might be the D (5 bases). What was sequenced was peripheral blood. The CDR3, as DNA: TGTGCCAGCAGTTGGGGCAGGCGCTATGGCTACACCTTC. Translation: CASSWGRRYGYTF.